This TCR beta chain came from a study of blood T cell repertoires in COVID-19. Study at large: Sites across the United States, Italy and Spain contributed samples from acute and convalescent COVID-19. T cells, B-cell-depleted T cells, or PBMCs supplied cDNA or gDNA.

Original processing methods: Counts of nucleated cells, estimated from reference gene primer amplification, were obtained. The method was immunoSEQ multiplex PCR; TCRdb's version includes in-frame clones alone and lacks a portion of them. Clone size and V and J calls were adopted from that table, with D and trimming inferred from the DNA. The data contain tens of thousands of clones, roughly 80% of them singletons. The CDR3 consists of 17 residues. Looked up from germline, CDR1 is SGHRS and CDR2 is YFSETQ. Unmatched junction bases numbered 3, after V lost 3 bases and J lost 3 bases. The sequencing sample was made of peripheral blood. The sequence was collected from a human donor in a cohort sampled during active COVID-19. This chain connects TRBV5-1 to TRBJ2-1; TRBD2 agrees at 16 bases. In DNA form, the CDR3 reads TGCGCCAGCAGCTGGGGACTAGCGGGGGGGCTCTACAATGAGCAGTTCTTC. Encoded protein: CASSWGLAGGLYNEQFF.